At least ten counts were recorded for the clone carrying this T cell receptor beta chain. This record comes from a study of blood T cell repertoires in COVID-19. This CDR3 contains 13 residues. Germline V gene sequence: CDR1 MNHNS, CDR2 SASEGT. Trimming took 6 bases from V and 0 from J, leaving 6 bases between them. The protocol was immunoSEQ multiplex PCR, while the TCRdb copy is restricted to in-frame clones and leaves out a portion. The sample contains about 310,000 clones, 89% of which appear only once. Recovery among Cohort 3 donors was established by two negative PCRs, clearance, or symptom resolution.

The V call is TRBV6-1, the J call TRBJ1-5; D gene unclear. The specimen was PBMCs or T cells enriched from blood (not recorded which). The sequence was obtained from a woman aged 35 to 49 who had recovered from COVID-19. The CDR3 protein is CASSPYSNQPQHF. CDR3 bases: TGTGCCAGCAGCCCCTATAGCAATCAGCCCCAGCATTTT.